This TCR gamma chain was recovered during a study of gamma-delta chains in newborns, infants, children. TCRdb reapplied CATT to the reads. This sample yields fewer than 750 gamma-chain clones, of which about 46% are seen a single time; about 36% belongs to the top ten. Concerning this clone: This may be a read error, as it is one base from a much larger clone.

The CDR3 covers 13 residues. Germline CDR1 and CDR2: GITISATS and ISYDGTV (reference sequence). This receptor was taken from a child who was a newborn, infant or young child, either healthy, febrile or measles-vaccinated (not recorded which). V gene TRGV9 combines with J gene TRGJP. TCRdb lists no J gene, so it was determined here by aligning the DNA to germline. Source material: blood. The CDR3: CAFQELSKKIKVF. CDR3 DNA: TGTGCCTTCCAAGAGTTGAGCAAAAAAATCAAGGTATTT.